The next 4 T cell receptor beta chains were all read from a single sample in a study of T-cell reconstitution after alpha-beta-depleted transplantation in children. This sample's TCRbeta library carried unique molecular identifier barcodes. TCRdb re-called the PCR reads through MiXCR, storing one row per CDR3 protein. The sample contains about 830,000 distinct CDR3 sequences, around 15% of which appear only once. The specimen comprised PBMCs, mostly from graft donor cells, sampled 360 days after TCRalphabeta/CD19-depleted stem cell transplant. These receptors all stem from a male patient younger than 18 who had a stem cell transplant for acute lymphoblastic leukemia, so the T cells may come from the graft donor.

This clonotype has only a few counts. This chain connects TRBV29-1 to TRBJ2-7, with a possible D match to TRBD1 (5 bases). Germline V gene sequence: CDR1 SQVTM, CDR2 ANQGSEA. This CDR3 has 15 residues. Trimming pared 2 bases from V and 0 bases from J, leaving 14 bases between. CDR3 protein: CSVESDSPGSYEQYF. CDR3 DNA sequence: TGCAGCGTTGAAAGTGACAGCCCAGGCTCCTACGAGCAGTACTTC.

The J gene is TRBJ1-1, the V gene TRBV4-1; D may be TRBD1 (5 bases). The CDR3 runs to 13 residues. Germline V gives CDR1 MGHRA, CDR2 YSYEKL. V lost 2 bases to trimming and J lost 4 bases, with 8 bases between them. This CDR3 reads CASSQLRATEAFF. In nucleotides, the CDR3 is TGCGCCAGCAGCCAACTCAGGGCCACTGAAGCTTTCTTT.

This clonotype was observed at least ten times. Sequence at one end of the junction differs from germline and may be a read error. The chain carries TRBV4-1 and TRBJ2-2; D is ambiguous. The CDR3 runs to 13 residues. CDR1 and CDR2 (germline): MGHRA, YSYEKL. CDR3 DNA sequence: TGTGCCAGCAGTCACGTAAACACCGGGGAGCTGTTTTTT. Protein: CASSHVNTGELFF.

This clonotype was picked up a small number of times. V gene TRBV20-1 combines with J gene TRBJ2-7; maybe TRBD2 (6 bases). This CDR3 comprises 13 residues. Trimming took 3 bases from V and 6 from J, leaving 15 bases between them. Germline V gene data show CDR1 as DFQATT and CDR2 as SNEGSKA (reference sequence). This CDR3 reads CSASSRTSFEQYF. CDR3 DNA sequence: TGCAGTGCTAGTTCCCGTACTAGCTTCGAGCAGTACTTC.